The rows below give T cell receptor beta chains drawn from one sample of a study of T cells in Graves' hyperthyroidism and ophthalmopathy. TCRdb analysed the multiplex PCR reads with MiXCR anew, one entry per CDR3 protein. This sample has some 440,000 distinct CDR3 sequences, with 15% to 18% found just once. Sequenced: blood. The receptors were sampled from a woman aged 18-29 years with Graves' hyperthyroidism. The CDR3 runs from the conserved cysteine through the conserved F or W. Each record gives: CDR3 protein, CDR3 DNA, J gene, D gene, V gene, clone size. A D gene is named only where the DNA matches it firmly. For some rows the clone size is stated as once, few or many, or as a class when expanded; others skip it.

CDR3aa: CASSATTGIAYEQYF; CDR3nt: TGTGCCAGCAGCGCGACGACAGGGATAGCCTACGAGCAGTACTTC; j_gene: TRBJ2-7; d_gene: TRBD1; v_gene: TRBV7-2; abundance: .
CDR3aa: CSAREPGDYGYTF; CDR3nt: TGCAGTGCTAGAGAACCAGGGGACTATGGCTACACCTTC; j_gene: TRBJ1-2; d_gene: .; v_gene: TRBV20-1; abundance: many
CDR3aa: CASSVQGYEQYF; CDR3nt: TGTGCCAGCAGTGTACAGGGATACGAGCAGTACTTC; j_gene: TRBJ2-7; d_gene: .; v_gene: TRBV6-1; abundance: many
CDR3aa: CSARDPGRISYEQYF; CDR3nt: TGCAGTGCTAGAGATCCAGGCCGCATCTCCTACGAGCAGTACTTC; j_gene: TRBJ2-7; d_gene: .; v_gene: TRBV20-1; abundance: many
CDR3aa: CASSVTAYGTGELFF; CDR3nt: TGTGCCAGCAGTGTCACAGCCTACGGCACCGGGGAGCTGTTTTTT; j_gene: TRBJ2-2; d_gene: .; v_gene: TRBV6-1; abundance: .
CDR3aa: CAIRTGTGGSGALWGYTF; CDR3nt: TGTGCCATCAGGACCGGGACAGGGGGAAGTGGCGCCCTCTGGGGCTACACCTTC; j_gene: TRBJ1-2; d_gene: TRBD1; v_gene: TRBV10-3; abundance: .
CDR3aa: CASSWTSPEQSF; CDR3nt: TGTGCCAGCAGCTGGACCTCACCCGAGCAGTCCTTC; j_gene: TRBJ2-7; d_gene: .; v_gene: TRBV12-3/TRBV12-4; abundance: few
CDR3aa: CASSYSDTTRSYGYTF; CDR3nt: TGTGCCAGCAGTTACTCAGACACCACCCGGAGCTATGGCTACACCTTC; j_gene: TRBJ1-2; d_gene: .; v_gene: TRBV6-5; abundance: many
CDR3aa: CAISDRLAGRNEQYF; CDR3nt: TGTGCCATCAGTGATAGGCTAGCGGGACGCAATGAGCAGTACTTC; j_gene: TRBJ2-7; d_gene: TRBD2; v_gene: TRBV10-3; abundance: .
CDR3aa: CATSGHGPRESSYNEQFF; CDR3nt: TGTGCCACCAGTGGCCACGGGCCCCGGGAGAGCTCCTACAATGAGCAGTTCTTC; j_gene: TRBJ2-1; d_gene: .; v_gene: TRBV24-1; abundance: many